This T cell receptor (beta chain) emerged from a study of cytomegalovirus exposure and HLA in healthy donors. Concerning this clone: Its antigen is undetermined.

Study conclusions and caveats: Most TCR sequences proved rare, with some public TCRs found in many donors. It was 150 or so TCR beta chains that were listed as cytomegalovirus-associated. In the 95 to 150 validation repertoires, more than 85% of cluster scores exceeded 0, per a later analysis.

From germline, CDR1 is SGHDT and CDR2 YYEEEE. There are 16 residues in the CDR3. Losses at the gene ends were 1 base for V and 3 bases for J; bases not matched to a gene: 9. The 120-subject validation cohort, separate from the 666-subject first cohort, included the donors. The method was immunoSEQ multiplex PCR; TCRdb's version includes in-frame clones alone and lacks a portion of them. The sample yields fewer than 85,000 clones, roughly 94% seen once. This TCR was recovered from a woman between 18 and 29 years old in good health and CMV-seronegative. The chain combines TRBV5-6 with TRBJ1-1; 7 positions agree with TRBD1. Material: PBMCs. Here the CDR3 DNA reads TGTGCCAGCAGCTTGTATGCAGGGGGGCTCGACACTGAAGCTTTCTTT. Translated, it gives CASSLYAGGLDTEAFF.